The 6 T cell receptor beta chains reported below all come from one sample, sequenced in a study of cytomegalovirus exposure and HLA in healthy donors. The PCR made use of 60 Vbeta and 13 Jbeta primers. Using immunoSEQ multiplex PCR, the repertoire was profiled, and TCRdb retains in-frame clones only, with some absent. The sample lists some 200,000 clones; approximately 78% were seen once. The material sequenced was PBMCs. These receptors originate from a woman under 30 in good health and CMV-seronegative.

The chain joins TRBV4-1 to TRBJ2-5; D perhaps matches TRBD2 (6 bases). V shed 4 bases and J shed 5 bases, with 20 bases lying between them. This CDR3 spans 16 amino acids. Germline assignment: CDR1 MGHRA and CDR2 YSYEKL. The CDR3 loop reads CASSPDPLAFEETQYF. Written as DNA, the CDR3 is TGCGCCAGCAGCCCTGATCCTCTAGCGTTCGAGGAGACCCAGTACTTC.

This chain uses TRBV23-1 with TRBJ2-5; the match to TRBD2 covers 10 bases. TRBV23-1 has ORF status, its function being uncertain. The CDR3 spans 18 residues. Losses at the gene ends were 3 bases for V and 1 base for J; bases not matched to a gene: 11. The CDR3 region is CASSHLLLAGYSQETQYF. CDR3 in DNA: TGCGCCAGCAGTCACCTTCTACTAGCGGGATACTCCCAAGAGACCCAGTACTTC.

The V gene is TRBV19, the J gene TRBJ1-1; D is ambiguous. Trimming took 10 bases from V and 1 from J, leaving 10 bases between them. CDR1 is LNHDA and CDR2 is SQIVND in the germline V gene (reference sequence). This CDR3 contains 12 residues. In DNA form, the CDR3 reads TGTGCCACAGGTCCTTCGAACACTGAAGCTTTCTTT. This translates into CATGPSNTEAFF.

As to this clone: At the DNA level, this CDR3 is encoded by other sequences in the same sample as well. J is TRBJ2-1 and V is TRBV7-9; D not resolved. Trimming took off 5 bases at V and 1 base at J, with 15 bases between the two ends. CDR1 and CDR2 (germline): SEHNR, FQNEAQ (reference sequence). The CDR3 consists of 16 residues. For the CDR3, the DNA is TGTGCCAGCAGCCCAGATTCCGCGAGGTCCTACAATGAGCAGTTCTTC. This sequence encodes CASSPDSARSYNEQFF.

This clone was picked up one time. V is TRBV10-2 and J is TRBJ2-5; 8 nucleotides line up with TRBD2. V lost 7 bases and J lost 9; bases outside the gene matches: 16. The CDR3 has 15 residues. The germline V gene has CDR1 WSHSY and CDR2 SAAADI. CDR3: CASTGFSGDSRAQYF. CDR3 sequence (DNA): TGCGCCAGCACCGGGTTTAGCGGGGACTCTCGAGCCCAGTACTTC.

This clone was seen once. One junction end does not reproduce the germline sequence, and a read error may be involved. The chain joins TRBV6-5 to TRBJ2-1; tentatively, D is TRBD2 (6 bases). The CDR3 is 12 residues long. Germline-derived CDR1 and CDR2 are MNHEY and SVGAGI. The CDR3 coding sequence is TGTGCCAGCAGTACGCGGGGACGGGAGACGGTCTTC. Protein product: CASSTRGRETVF.